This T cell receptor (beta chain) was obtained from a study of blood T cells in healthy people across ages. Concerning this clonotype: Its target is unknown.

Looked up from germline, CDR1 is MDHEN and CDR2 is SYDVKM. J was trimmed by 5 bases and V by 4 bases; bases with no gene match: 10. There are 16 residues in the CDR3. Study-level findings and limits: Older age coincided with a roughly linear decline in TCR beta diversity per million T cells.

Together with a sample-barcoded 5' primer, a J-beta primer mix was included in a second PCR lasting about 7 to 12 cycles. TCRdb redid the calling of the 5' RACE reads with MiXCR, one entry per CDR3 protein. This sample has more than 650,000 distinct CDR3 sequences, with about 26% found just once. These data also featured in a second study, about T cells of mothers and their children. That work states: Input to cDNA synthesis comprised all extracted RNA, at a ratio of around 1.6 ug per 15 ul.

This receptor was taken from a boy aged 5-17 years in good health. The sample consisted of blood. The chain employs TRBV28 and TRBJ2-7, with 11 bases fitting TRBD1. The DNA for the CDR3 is TGTGCCAGCAGTTCTCCCCGGGACAGGGGGACCAACGAGCAGTACTTC. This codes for CASSSPRDRGTNEQYF.